A single sample is the source of the 5 T cell receptor beta chains below, sequenced in a study of T cell responses to AZD1222 COVID-19 vaccine. The table came from immunoSEQ multiplex PCR; TCRdb's copy has only in-frame clones and leaves some out. The sample consists of 140,000 or so clones, around 84% of them appearing once. Sequencing was performed on peripheral blood, taken 28 days after the second AZD1222 dose. These receptors were taken from an adult who received the AZD1222 COVID-19 vaccine.

This clone was seen a single time. The chain combines TRBV7-2 with TRBJ2-7, with 9 bases fitting TRBD1. Germline loops: CDR1 SGHTA, CDR2 FQGNSA. The J segment lost 6 bases and the V segment lost 5 bases, leaving 8 bases of the junction unmatched. The CDR3 consists of 14 residues. CDR3 sequence (DNA): TGTGCCAGCAGCCCCCAACAGGGGGCAAGCGAGCAGTACTTC. It codes for CASSPQQGASEQYF.

The chain employs TRBV3-1 (or the pseudogene TRBV3-2) and TRBJ1-4; maybe TRBD1 (5 bases). This CDR3 spans 16 amino acids. The V end was cut by 1 base, the J end by 8 bases, with 17 bases between. Germline values: CDR1 LGHDT, CDR2 YNNKEL (reference sequence). CDR3 loop: CASSQVGGERKEKLFF. CDR3 nucleotides: TGTGCCAGCAGCCAAGTTGGGGGGGAGAGGAAAGAAAAACTGTTTTTT.

The J gene is TRBJ2-1, the V gene TRBV7-2; TRBD2 matches 10 bases. V trimming: 4 bases; J trimming: 7 bases; junction bases outside the gene matches: 7. CDR1 SGHTA and CDR2 FQGNSA come from the germline V gene. The CDR3 contains 15 residues. The CDR3, as DNA: TGTGCCAGCAGCTACATAGCGGGAGGAAAAAATGAGCAGTTCTTC. Translation gives CASSYIAGGKNEQFF.

Here the CDR3 DNA reads TGTGCCAGCAGTCCTACCCGGGGGCCTTATTCACCCCTCCACTTT. This codes for CASSPTRGPYSPLHF. This chain links TRBV9 with TRBJ1-6; D is possibly TRBD1 (6 bases). The V end lost 5 bases, the J end lost 8 bases, and 17 bases lay between the germline ends. CDR1 and CDR2 from the germline V gene are SGDLS and YYNGEE. The CDR3 is 15 amino acids.

The genes are TRBV19 and TRBJ1-5, with D perhaps matching TRBD1 (5 bases). The CDR3 totals 14 residues. The germline V and J ends were trimmed by 7 bases and 7 bases, with 17 bases remaining between them. CDR1 is LNHDA, CDR2 SQIVND, per germline (reference sequence). The CDR3 bases are TGTGCCAGTATACCGGGAGGGGCGGGACAGCCCCAGCATTTT. As protein: CASIPGGAGQPQHF.